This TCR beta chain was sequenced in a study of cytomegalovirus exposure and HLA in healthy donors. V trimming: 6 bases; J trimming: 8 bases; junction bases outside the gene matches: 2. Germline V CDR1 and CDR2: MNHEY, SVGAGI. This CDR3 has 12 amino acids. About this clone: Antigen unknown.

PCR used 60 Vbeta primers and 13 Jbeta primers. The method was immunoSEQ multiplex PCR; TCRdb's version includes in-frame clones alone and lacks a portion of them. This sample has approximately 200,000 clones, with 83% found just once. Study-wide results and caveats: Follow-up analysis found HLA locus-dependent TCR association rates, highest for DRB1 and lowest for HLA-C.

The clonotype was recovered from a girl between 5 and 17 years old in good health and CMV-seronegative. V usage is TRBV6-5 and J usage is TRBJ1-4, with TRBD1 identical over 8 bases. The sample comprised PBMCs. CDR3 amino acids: CASSRDREKLFF. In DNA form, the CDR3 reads TGTGCCAGCAGCCGGGACAGGGAAAAACTGTTTTTT.